This T cell receptor beta chain derives from a study of blood T cell repertoires in COVID-19. Study-level information: The study drew acute and convalescent COVID-19 samples from the United States, Italy and Spain.

During active infection, Seattle patients enrolled and were then monitored through disease. Original processing methods: Amplification from reference gene primers served as the basis for estimated nucleated cell counts. Only in-frame clones appear in the TCRdb table, and some are missing; sequencing was by immunoSEQ multiplex PCR. Clone size and V and J calls were adopted from that table, with D and trimming inferred from the DNA. The sample contains a few hundred thousand clones, around nine tenths of which appear only once. The sequencing input was peripheral blood. This clonotype originated in a man aged 45 to 65 with COVID-19, enrolled during active disease.

As DNA, the CDR3 is TGTGCCAGCAGCCATGGACTAGCGATCCCCTACAATGAGCAGTTCTTC. The encoded protein is CASSHGLAIPYNEQFF. This chain joins TRBV7-9 and TRBJ2-1; 9 nucleotides agree with TRBD2. V lost 5 bases and J lost 2; bases outside the gene matches: 7. Germline V gives CDR1 SEHNR, CDR2 FQNEAQ (reference sequence). CDR3 size: 16 residues.